These 12 T cell receptor beta chains came from one sample sequenced in a study of cytomegalovirus exposure and HLA in healthy donors. The PCR employed 60 Vbeta primers together with 13 Jbeta primers. Here immunoSEQ multiplex PCR was the method, and the copy in TCRdb shows in-frame clones only, minus some. Among over 150,000 clones listed, approximately 76% were seen once. The specimen sequenced was PBMCs. The source of these receptors is a man between 60 and 70 years old in good health and CMV-seronegative.

This rearrangement joins TRBV5-4 to TRBJ2-4; 11 bases are shared with TRBD2. This CDR3 is built from 14 residues. CDR1 is SGHNT and CDR2 is YYREEE in the germline V gene (reference sequence). Trimming took 4 bases from V and 5 from J; bases not matched to a gene: 2. CDR3 bases: TGTGCCAGCAGCGCGGGACTAGCGGAAAACATTCAGTACTTC. It is translated as CASSAGLAENIQYF.

The chain recombines TRBV5-1 with TRBJ2-1, with 10 nucleotides matching TRBD2. The CDR3 is 16 residues long. J was trimmed by 1 base and V by 6 bases; bases with no gene match: 7. CDR1 and CDR2 from the germline V gene are SGHRS and YFSETQ. Here the CDR3 DNA reads TGCGCCAGCACTTTATCTAGCGGGAGTTCCTACAATGAGCAGTTCTTC. Translated, it gives CASTLSSGSSYNEQFF. Full variable domain (rest looked up from reference TRBV5-1 and TRBJ2-1): KAGVTQTPRYLIKTRGQQVTLSCSPISGHRSVSWYQQTPGQGLQFLFEYFSETQRNKGNFPGRFSGRQFSNSRSEMNVSTLELGDSALYLCASTLSSGSSYNEQFFGPGTRLTVL.

This clone was found once. CDR3 in amino acids: CASSQDTGYNSPLHF. The CDR3 bases are TGCGCCAGCAGCCAAGACACAGGGTATAATTCACCCCTCCACTTT. This rearrangement joins TRBV4-3 to TRBJ1-6, with D perhaps TRBD1 (6 bases). V was shortened by 0 bases and J by 4 bases, with 7 bases between the two germline ends. Germline lookup yields CDR1 LGHNA and CDR2 YSLEER. The CDR3 runs to 15 residues.

CDR3 DNA sequence: TGTGCCAGCAGTGGACAGGGGCTGAACACTGAAGCTTTCTTT. It codes for CASSGQGLNTEAFF. The rearrangement links TRBV6-5 to TRBJ1-1, with 9 bases fitting TRBD1. Per germline, CDR1 MNHEY and CDR2 SVGAGI. V lost 5 bases to trimming and J lost 0 bases; unmatched junction nucleotides: 1. The CDR3 length is 14 residues.

The chain employs TRBV28 and TRBJ1-2; D uncertain. Germline loops: CDR1 MDHEN, CDR2 SYDVKM. The length of the CDR3 is 14 residues. The V end lost 3 bases, the J end lost 8 bases, and 16 bases lay between the germline ends. The CDR3: CASSFNPRWRGYTF. DNA for the CDR3: TGTGCCAGCAGTTTCAACCCACGGTGGAGGGGCTACACCTTC.

This chain joins TRBV5-8 and TRBJ2-5, with 13 positions matching TRBD2. The last part of the DNA fits TRBJ2-7 better; the J call may be wrong. Germline CDR1 reads SGHTS; CDR2 reads YDEGEE. There are 18 residues in the CDR3. CDR3 sequence (DNA): TGTGCCAGCAGCTCAGGACTAGCGGGAGTTTTTAGGTCCTACGAGCAGTACTTC. Translating gives CASSSGLAGVFRSYEQYF.

This chain joins TRBV5-4 and TRBJ1-2, with D perhaps matching TRBD1 (5 bases). The CDR3 consists of 14 residues. Germline V gene data show CDR1 as SGHNT and CDR2 as YYREEE (reference sequence). V lost 4 bases, J lost 7 bases, and 17 bases lay in between. DNA for the CDR3: TGTGCCAGCAGCCGCCCTGTGGGGCAGGGTGGCTACACCTTC. Its translation: CASSRPVGQGGYTF. The full variable domain, in which reference TRBV5-4 and TRBJ1-2 provide the parts outside the CDR3, is ETGVTQSPTHLIKTRGQQVTLRCSSQSGHNTVSWYQQALGQGPQFIFQYYREEENGRGNFPPRFSGLQFPNYSSELNVNALELDDSALYLCASSRPVGQGGYTFGSGTRLTVV.

This clone was seen once. This sample also contains other DNA sequences that code for the same CDR3. The chain recombines TRBV4-1 with TRBJ2-5; 7 bases fit TRBD1. Germline trimming cut 3 bases from V and 2 bases from J; bases unmatched to any gene: 6. CDR3 length: 15 amino acids. Germline V CDR1 and CDR2: MGHRA, YSYEKL. CDR3 in amino acids: CASSQVPRGQETQYF. The CDR3 DNA is TGCGCCAGCAGCCAGGTCCCCAGGGGGCAAGAGACCCAGTACTTC.

V and J are TRBV6-4 and TRBJ2-1; D is perhaps TRBD2 (6 bases). Trimming shortened V by 4 bases and J by 0 bases, and 13 bases separated the two germline ends. The CDR3 runs to 16 residues. Looked up from germline, CDR1 is MRHNA and CDR2 is SNTAGT. The CDR3 sequence is CASSVIGGASYNEQFF. CDR3 nucleotides: TGTGCCAGCAGTGTTATTGGCGGGGCCTCCTACAATGAGCAGTTCTTC.

The CDR3 loop reads CASSLLAGLRTDTQYF. The DNA of the CDR3 is TGTGCCAGCAGCTTACTAGCGGGCCTGAGGACAGATACGCAGTATTTT. V is TRBV7-9 and J is TRBJ2-3; 8 bases fit TRBD2. Germline CDR1 SEHNR, CDR2 FQNEAQ (reference sequence). J was trimmed by 3 bases and V by 2 bases; bases with no gene match: 7. The CDR3 sequence is 16 residues long.

This chain connects TRBV6-6 to TRBJ2-7, with 8 nucleotides matching TRBD2. CDR3 length: 14 residues. Per the germline V gene, CDR1 is MNHNY and CDR2 is SVGAGI (reference sequence). V trimming: 5 bases; J trimming: 3 bases; junction bases outside the gene matches: 6. Written as DNA, the CDR3 is TGTGCCAGCAGTAGCTGGGCGGGAGGCTACGAGCAGTACTTC. Translating gives CASSSWAGGYEQYF.

The chain combines TRBV5-1 with TRBJ2-2; 10 bases fit TRBD2. The CDR3 loop spans 16 amino acids. J lost 7 bases, V lost 2 bases, and 8 bases had no gene match. Germline V gives CDR1 SGHRS, CDR2 YFSETQ. CDR3 sequence (DNA): TGCGCCAGCAGCTTCTCTAGCGGGAGAGATAACGGGGAGCTGTTTTTT. It is translated as CASSFSSGRDNGELFF. The full variable domain, with the rest looked up from reference TRBV5-1 and TRBJ2-2, is KAGVTQTPRYLIKTRGQQVTLSCSPISGHRSVSWYQQTPGQGLQFLFEYFSETQRNKGNFPGRFSGRQFSNSRSEMNVSTLELGDSALYLCASSFSSGRDNGELFFGEGSRLTVL.